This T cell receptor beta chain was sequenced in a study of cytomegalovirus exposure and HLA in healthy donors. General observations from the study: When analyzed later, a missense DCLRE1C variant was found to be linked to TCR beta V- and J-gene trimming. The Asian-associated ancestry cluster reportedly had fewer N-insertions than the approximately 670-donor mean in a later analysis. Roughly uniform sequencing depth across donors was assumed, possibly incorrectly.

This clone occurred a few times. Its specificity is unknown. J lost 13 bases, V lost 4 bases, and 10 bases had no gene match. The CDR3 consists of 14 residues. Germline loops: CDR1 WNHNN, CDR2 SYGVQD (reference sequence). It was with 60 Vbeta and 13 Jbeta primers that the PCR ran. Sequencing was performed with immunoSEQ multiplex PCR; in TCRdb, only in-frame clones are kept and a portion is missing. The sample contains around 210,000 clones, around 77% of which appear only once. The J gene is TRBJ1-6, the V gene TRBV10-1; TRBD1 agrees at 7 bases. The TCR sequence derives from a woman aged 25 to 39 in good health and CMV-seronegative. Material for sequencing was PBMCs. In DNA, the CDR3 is TGCGCCAGCAGTGCCGGACAGGTCCCTCACCCCCTCCACTTT. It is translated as CASSAGQVPHPLHF.